This T cell receptor (beta chain) was found in a study of T cells in lung cancer brain metastases. Study as a whole: Most patients, about 90% of the roughly 20, got no therapy between primary and metastasis resection. Median interval between primary and brain metastasis samples was roughly 350 days. General study findings and limits: Brain metastasis T cell infiltration was not adjusted for preoperative corticosteroid effects.

Note on this clone: The target antigen is unknown.

The data were produced by immunoSEQ multiplex PCR, yet TCRdb's version contains in-frame clones alone and is incomplete. The sample carries over a thousand clones, roughly 86% recorded once. The CDR3 is made up of 18 amino acids. The V gene's germline CDR1 is LGHNA and CDR2 YNFKEQ. With 1 base clipped from V and 0 bases from J, the junction kept 6 bases outside the gene matches. Marked H&E slides guided macrodissection of tumor areas from about five unstained, deparaffinized approximately 10 um sections. Sequenced material: tumor tissue from a brain metastasis. This chain connects TRBV4-2 to TRBJ2-6; 7 nucleotides match TRBD2. This clonotype was sampled from a man between 65 and 85 years old with non-small cell lung cancer that had spread to the brain. The CDR3 protein is CASSQVSGTFSGANVLTF. The CDR3 DNA reads TGTGCCAGCAGCCAAGTAAGCGGGACCTTCTCTGGGGCCAACGTCCTGACTTTC.